This passage covers 19 T cell receptor beta chains from one sample sequenced in a study of chemoradiotherapy in HPV16-positive cancers. Using immunoSEQ multiplex PCR, the repertoire was profiled, and TCRdb retains in-frame clones only, with some absent. The sample has tens of thousands of clones, approximately 90% seen once. Here the sequenced sample was blood, taken from a patient who underwent chemoradiotherapy. The origin of the receptors is a human donor with HPV-associated anogenital cancer.

The CDR3 here is CASSQDTGNPNQFF. In nucleotides, the CDR3 is TGCGCCAGCAGCCAGGACACAGGCAACCCTAATCAGTTCTTC. This chain links TRBV4-1 with TRBJ2-1, with D tentatively TRBD1 (5 bases). V was shortened by 3 bases and J by 13 bases, with 19 bases between the two germline ends. Germline V gene lookup returns CDR1 MGHRA and CDR2 YSYEKL. CDR3 length equals 14 residues.

This clone appeared once. This chain uses TRBV14 with TRBJ1-1; tentative D call: TRBD1 (5 bases). Germline lookup yields CDR1 SGHDN and CDR2 FVKESK. This CDR3 has 16 residues. The V gene lost 3 bases and the J gene lost 0 bases, with 14 bases spanning the gap. The CDR3 DNA sequence: TGTGCCAGCAGCCACCGGACAAGCACTCTGAACACTGAAGCTTTCTTT. This encodes CASSHRTSTLNTEAFF. Full variable domain (remainder filled in from reference TRBV14 and TRBJ1-1): EAGVTQFPSHSVIEKGQTVTLRCDPISGHDNLYWYRRVMGKEIKFLLHFVKESKQDESGMPNNRFLAERTGGTYSTLKVQPAELEDSGVYFCASSHRTSTLNTEAFFGQGTRLTVV.

The chain combines TRBV5-1 with TRBJ2-7; 10 bases align to TRBD1. The ends lost 3 bases at V and 3 bases at J; junction bases unmatched: 3. The CDR3 is 14 residues long. CDR1 and CDR2 (germline): SGHRS, YFSETQ. The CDR3 loop is CASSWDRGGYEQYF. Here the CDR3 DNA reads TGCGCCAGCAGCTGGGACAGGGGAGGCTACGAGCAGTACTTC.

V usage is TRBV7-2 and J usage is TRBJ1-5; D ambiguous. Germline CDR1 and CDR2: SGHTA and FQGNSA. This CDR3 spans 14 amino acids. V shed 4 bases and J shed 3 bases, with 10 bases lying between them. CDR3 in amino acids: CASSSTNYNQPQHF. The CDR3 region has the DNA TGTGCCAGCAGCTCCACTAATTACAATCAGCCCCAGCATTTT.

CDR3 residues: CASSSRTGFANEQYF. The CDR3 DNA is TGTGCCAGCAGCTCCAGGACAGGTTTCGCGAACGAGCAGTACTTC. This chain connects TRBV7-9 to TRBJ2-7, with 7 nucleotides matching TRBD1. Germline CDR1 reads SEHNR; CDR2 reads FQNEAQ (reference sequence). The CDR3 consists of 15 residues. Germline trimming cut 4 bases from V and 5 bases from J; bases unmatched to any gene: 11.

V is TRBV28 and J is TRBJ1-4, with 7 bases lining up with TRBD1. In germline, CDR1 is MDHEN, CDR2 SYDVKM. J gave up 7 bases and V 6 bases, and 11 bases lay outside the gene matches. This CDR3 is built from 15 residues. The chain's CDR3 is CASRSYRGRGEKLFF. As DNA, the CDR3 is TGTGCCAGCAGATCTTACAGGGGTAGAGGTGAAAAACTGTTTTTT.

The genes are TRBV6-6 and TRBJ2-2; 8 bases fit TRBD1. CDR3 length: 15 residues. Per the germline V gene, CDR1 is MNHNY and CDR2 is SVGAGI (reference sequence). V gave up 4 bases and J gave up 6 bases; unmatched junction bases: 7. CDR3 sequence reads: CASSSTGGNAGELFF. The CDR3 DNA reads as TGTGCCAGCAGTTCCACAGGGGGTAACGCCGGGGAGCTGTTTTTT.

The V gene is TRBV28, the J gene TRBJ2-1, with a tentative D call TRBD2 (5 bases). Trimming took 7 bases from V and 4 from J, leaving 14 bases between them. The CDR3 is made up of 14 amino acids. CDR1 and CDR2 from the germline V gene are MDHEN and SYDVKM. CDR3 sequence (DNA): TGTGCCAGCAAGCAGGACTCCCATTACAATGAGCAGTTCTTC. Its translation: CASKQDSHYNEQFF.

This sequence joins TRBV4-3 and TRBJ1-5; the D gene is possibly TRBD1 (5 bases). Germline V gene sequence: CDR1 LGHNA, CDR2 YSLEER. The CDR3 sequence is 15 residues long. V was pared by 0 bases and J by 7 bases, with 13 bases between. The chain's CDR3 is CASSQDLTGRQPQHF. CDR3 sequence (DNA): TGCGCCAGCAGCCAAGATCTGACGGGACGACAGCCCCAGCATTTT.

This chain joins TRBV30 and TRBJ1-5; 9 bases line up with TRBD1. J was trimmed by 4 bases and V by 2 bases; bases with no gene match: 6. The CDR3 sequence is 15 residues long. CDR1 and CDR2 from the germline V gene are GTSNPN and SVGIG (reference sequence). CDR3 region: CAWSNRGRGNQPQHF. Written as DNA, the CDR3 is TGTGCCTGGAGTAACAGGGGGCGCGGGAATCAGCCCCAGCATTTT.

The chain couples TRBV10-2 to TRBJ2-1; TRBD2 matches at 8 bases. The CDR3 consists of 15 residues. V dropped 10 bases and J dropped 4; count of bases not matched to a gene: 12. Germline CDR1 is WSHSY and CDR2 is SAAADI. The CDR3 coding sequence is TGCGCCACCTTCGCCTTCGAGCGGGGGTACAATGAGCAGTTCTTC. As protein: CATFAFERGYNEQFF.

This clone was detected a few times. The chain employs TRBV6-7 and TRBJ1-4; 11 nucleotides line up with TRBD1. TRBV6-7 is treated as an ORF (open reading frame) with a function not yet certain. The CDR3 is made up of 16 amino acids. V lost 6 bases to trimming and J lost 4 bases; unmatched junction nucleotides: 7. CDR3 protein: CASRKDRGPLNEKLFF. The DNA of the CDR3 is TGTGCCAGCAGGAAGGACAGGGGGCCCCTTAATGAAAAACTGTTTTTT.

The chain has TRBV5-1 and TRBJ2-1; the D is unclear. This CDR3 contains 13 residues. Trimming shortened V by 4 bases and J by 8 bases, and 13 bases separated the two germline ends. The V gene's germline CDR1 is SGHRS and CDR2 YFSETQ. The CDR3 reads CASSRRTIDEQFF. The CDR3 DNA reads as TGCGCCAGCAGCCGTCGAACCATCGATGAGCAGTTCTTC.

CDR3 in amino acids: CASSLASRDRDEQYF. The DNA for the CDR3 is TGTGCCAGCAGTTTAGCCTCCAGGGACCGCGACGAGCAGTACTTC. The genes are TRBV28 and TRBJ2-7; TRBD1 or TRBD2 may be the D gene (5 bases each). Germline CDR1 reads MDHEN; CDR2 reads SYDVKM. CDR3 length: 15 amino acids. V lost 2 bases, J lost 5 bases, and 16 bases lay in between. The complete variable domain, with remaining parts taken from reference TRBV28 and TRBJ2-7, reads DVKVTQSSRYLVKRTGEKVFLECVQDMDHENMFWYRQDPGLGLRLIYFSYDVKMKEKGDIPEGYSVSREKKERFSLILESASTNQTSMYLCASSLASRDRDEQYFGPGTRLTVT.

J is TRBJ1-2 and V is TRBV18; possible D gene TRBD1, 5 bases. V lost 2 bases, J lost 8 bases, and 9 bases lay in between. Germline V gene data show CDR1 as KGHSH and CDR2 as LQKENI. The length of the CDR3 is 12 residues. The chain's CDR3 is CASSPTREGYTF. Here the CDR3 DNA reads TGTGCCAGCTCACCAACCAGGGAGGGCTACACCTTC.

Of note for this clone: An end of the junction differs from the germline gene, which may be a read error. This chain uses TRBV7-7 with TRBJ2-4; either TRBD1 or TRBD2 may fit D (5 bases each). The CDR3 loop spans 21 amino acids. Germline V lookup: CDR1 SSHAT, CDR2 FNYEAQ (reference sequence). CDR3 residues: CASSLAWSDIQAGDPKNIQYF. Written as DNA, the CDR3 is TGTGCTAGCAGCTTAGCGTGGTCGGACATCCAAGCAGGCGACCCCAAAAACATTCAGTACTTC.

V and J are TRBV5-1 and TRBJ1-1, with D possibly being TRBD1 (6 bases). The CDR3 covers 16 residues. Germline loops: CDR1 SGHRS, CDR2 YFSETQ. V was shortened by 0 bases and J by 1 base, with 13 bases between the two germline ends. CDR3 residues: CASSLVPTGENTEAFF. The CDR3 DNA sequence: TGCGCCAGCAGCTTGGTCCCGACAGGTGAGAACACTGAAGCTTTCTTT.

The chain's CDR3 is CASNRRADSYNEQFF. The CDR3 DNA sequence: TGTGCCAGCAATCGAAGGGCGGACTCCTACAATGAGCAGTTCTTC. The chain carries TRBV6-5 and TRBJ2-1; D not certain. The germline V and J ends were trimmed by 7 bases and 0 bases, with 13 bases remaining between them. This CDR3 spans 15 amino acids. Germline CDR1 reads MNHEY; CDR2 reads SVGAGI.

The chain has TRBV6-5 and TRBJ1-5; D possibly corresponds to TRBD1 (5 bases). The CDR3 contains 13 residues. Looked up from germline, CDR1 is MNHEY and CDR2 is SVGAGI. The germline V and J ends were trimmed by 5 bases and 1 base, with 6 bases remaining between them. The DNA for the CDR3 is TGTGCCAGCAGTCGGGACAGCAATCAGCCCCAGCATTTT. Amino acid sequence: CASSRDSNQPQHF.